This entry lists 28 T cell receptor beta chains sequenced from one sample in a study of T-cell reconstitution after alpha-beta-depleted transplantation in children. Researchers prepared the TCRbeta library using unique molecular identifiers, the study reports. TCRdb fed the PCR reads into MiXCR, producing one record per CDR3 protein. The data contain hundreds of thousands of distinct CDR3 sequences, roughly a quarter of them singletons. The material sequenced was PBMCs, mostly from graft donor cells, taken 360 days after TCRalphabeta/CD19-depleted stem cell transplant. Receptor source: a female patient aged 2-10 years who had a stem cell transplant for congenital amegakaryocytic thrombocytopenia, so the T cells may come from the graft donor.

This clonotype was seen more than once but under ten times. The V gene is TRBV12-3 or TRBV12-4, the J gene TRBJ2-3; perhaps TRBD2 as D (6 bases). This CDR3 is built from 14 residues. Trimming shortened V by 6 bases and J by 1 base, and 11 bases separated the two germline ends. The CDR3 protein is CASSGTRRTDTQYF. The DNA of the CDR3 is TGTGCCAGCAGCGGGACTCGACGCACAGATACGCAGTATTTT.

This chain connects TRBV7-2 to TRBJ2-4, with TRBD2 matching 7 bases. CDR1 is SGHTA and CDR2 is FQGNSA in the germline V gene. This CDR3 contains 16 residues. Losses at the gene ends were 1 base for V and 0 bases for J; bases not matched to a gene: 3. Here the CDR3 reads CASSLGLAGAKNIQYF. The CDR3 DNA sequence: TGTGCCAGCAGCTTAGGGTTAGCGGGAGCCAAAAACATTCAGTACTTC.

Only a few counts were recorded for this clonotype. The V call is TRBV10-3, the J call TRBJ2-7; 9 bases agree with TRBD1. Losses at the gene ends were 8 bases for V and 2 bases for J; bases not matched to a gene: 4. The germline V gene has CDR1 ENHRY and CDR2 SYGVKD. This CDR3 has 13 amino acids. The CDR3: CAIAGQGPYEQYF. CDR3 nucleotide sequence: TGTGCCATCGCGGGACAGGGACCCTACGAGCAGTACTTC.

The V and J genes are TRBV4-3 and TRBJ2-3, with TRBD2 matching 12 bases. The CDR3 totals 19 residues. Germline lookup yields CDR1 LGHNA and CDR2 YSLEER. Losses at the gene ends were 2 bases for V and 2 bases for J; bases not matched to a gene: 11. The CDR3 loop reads CASSQTAAGTSGYTDTQYF. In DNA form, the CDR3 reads TGCGCCAGCAGCCAAACTGCAGCCGGGACTAGCGGGTACACAGATACGCAGTATTTT.

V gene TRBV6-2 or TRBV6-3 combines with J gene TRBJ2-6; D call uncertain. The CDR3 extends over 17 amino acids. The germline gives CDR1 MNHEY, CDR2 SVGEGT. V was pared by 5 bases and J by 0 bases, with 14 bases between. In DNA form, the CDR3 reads TGTGCCAGCAGTCCTCCTCTAGGGATCTCTGGGGCCAACGTCCTGACTTTC. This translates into CASSPPLGISGANVLTF.

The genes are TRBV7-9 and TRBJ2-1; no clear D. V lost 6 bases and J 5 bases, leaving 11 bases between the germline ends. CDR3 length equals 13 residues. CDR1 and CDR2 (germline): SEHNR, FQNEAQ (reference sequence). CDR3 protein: CASSPMLDNEQFF. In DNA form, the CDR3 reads TGTGCCAGCAGTCCCATGTTAGACAATGAGCAGTTCTTC.

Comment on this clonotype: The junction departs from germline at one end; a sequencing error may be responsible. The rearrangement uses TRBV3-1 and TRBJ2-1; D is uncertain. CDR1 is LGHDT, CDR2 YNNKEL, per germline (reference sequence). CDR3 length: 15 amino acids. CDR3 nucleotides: TGTGCCTGCAGCCAACGGTCCCGTCGGGCCGGTGAGCAGTTCTTC. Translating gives CACSQRSRRAGEQFF.

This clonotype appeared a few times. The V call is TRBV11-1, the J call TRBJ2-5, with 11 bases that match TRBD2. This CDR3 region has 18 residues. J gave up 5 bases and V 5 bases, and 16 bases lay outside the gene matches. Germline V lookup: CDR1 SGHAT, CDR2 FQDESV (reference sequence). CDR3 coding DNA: TGTGCCAGCAGCCCGGGACTAGCGGTGAAACAAAGATCGGAGACCCAGTACTTC. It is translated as CASSPGLAVKQRSETQYF.

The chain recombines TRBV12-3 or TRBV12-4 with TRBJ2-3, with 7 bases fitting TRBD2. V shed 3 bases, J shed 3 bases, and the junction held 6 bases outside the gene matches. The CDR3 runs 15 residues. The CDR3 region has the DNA TGTGCCAGCAGTTTCACCCCTAGCGGAACAGATACGCAGTATTTT. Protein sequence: CASSFTPSGTDTQYF.

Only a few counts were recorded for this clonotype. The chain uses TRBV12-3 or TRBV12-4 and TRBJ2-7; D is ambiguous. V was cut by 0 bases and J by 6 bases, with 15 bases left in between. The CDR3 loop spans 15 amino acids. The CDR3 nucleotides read TGTGCCAGCAGTTTAGCAGGAAGTTTCCGTCGCGAGCAGTACTTC. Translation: CASSLAGSFRREQYF.

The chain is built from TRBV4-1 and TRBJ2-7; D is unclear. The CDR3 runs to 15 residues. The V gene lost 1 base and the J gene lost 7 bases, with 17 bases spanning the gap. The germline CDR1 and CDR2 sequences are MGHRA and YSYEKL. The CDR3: CASSQVRGAGWEQYF. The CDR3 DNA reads TGCGCCAGCAGCCAAGTACGCGGAGCAGGATGGGAGCAGTACTTC.

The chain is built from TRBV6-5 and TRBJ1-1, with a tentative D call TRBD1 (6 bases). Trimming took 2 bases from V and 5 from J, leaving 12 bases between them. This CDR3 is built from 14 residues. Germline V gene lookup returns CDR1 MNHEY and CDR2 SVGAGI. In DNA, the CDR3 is TGTGCCAGCAGTTACCTACAGGGTGAAACTGAAGCTTTCTTT. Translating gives CASSYLQGETEAFF.

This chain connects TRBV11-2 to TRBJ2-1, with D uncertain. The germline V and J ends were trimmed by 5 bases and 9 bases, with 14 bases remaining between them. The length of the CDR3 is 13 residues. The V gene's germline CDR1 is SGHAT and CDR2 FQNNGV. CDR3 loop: CASSPLVGTEQFF. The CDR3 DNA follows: TGTGCCAGCAGCCCTCTTGTGGGTACTGAGCAGTTCTTC.

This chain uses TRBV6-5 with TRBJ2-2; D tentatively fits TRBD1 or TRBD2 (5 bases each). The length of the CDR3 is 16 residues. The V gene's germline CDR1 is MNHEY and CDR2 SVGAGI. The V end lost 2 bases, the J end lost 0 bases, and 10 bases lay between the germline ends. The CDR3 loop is CASSYTGTPNTGELFF. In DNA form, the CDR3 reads TGTGCCAGCAGTTACACCGGGACCCCGAACACCGGGGAGCTGTTTTTT.

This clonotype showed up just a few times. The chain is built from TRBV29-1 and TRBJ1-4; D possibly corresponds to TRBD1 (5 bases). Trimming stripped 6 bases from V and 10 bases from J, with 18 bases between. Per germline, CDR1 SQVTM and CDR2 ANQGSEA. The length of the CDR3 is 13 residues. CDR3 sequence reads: CSVDSGTIGKLFF. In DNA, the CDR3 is TGCAGCGTGGATTCCGGGACTATCGGAAAACTGTTTTTT.

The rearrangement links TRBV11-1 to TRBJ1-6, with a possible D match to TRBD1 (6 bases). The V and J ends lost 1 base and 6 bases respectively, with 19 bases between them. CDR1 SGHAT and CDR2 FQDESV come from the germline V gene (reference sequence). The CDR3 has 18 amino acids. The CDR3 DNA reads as TGTGCCAGCAGCTTAGTGGGGGCCGCAAAGAAGGGTAATTCACCCCTCCACTTT. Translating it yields CASSLVGAAKKGNSPLHF.

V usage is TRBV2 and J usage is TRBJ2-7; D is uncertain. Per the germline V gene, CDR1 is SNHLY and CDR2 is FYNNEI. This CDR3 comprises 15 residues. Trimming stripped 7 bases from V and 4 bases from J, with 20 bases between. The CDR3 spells CASTPIWVHLYEQYF. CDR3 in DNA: TGTGCCAGCACCCCGATTTGGGTACACCTATACGAGCAGTACTTC. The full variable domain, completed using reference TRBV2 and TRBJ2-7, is EPEVTQTPSHQVTQMGQEVILRCVPISNHLYFYWYRQILGQKVEFLVSFYNNEISEKSEIFDDQFSVERPDGSNFTLKIRSTKLEDSAMYFCASTPIWVHLYEQYFGPGTRLTVT.

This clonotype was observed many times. The CDR3 coding sequence is TGCGCCAGCAGCCCACTGACAGGGGGGAACACTGAAGCTTTCTTT. The encoded protein is CASSPLTGGNTEAFF. The V and J genes are TRBV5-1 and TRBJ1-1; 9 bases are shared with TRBD1. The CDR3 loop spans 15 amino acids. The V and J ends lost 4 bases and 1 base, in that order; junction bases with no gene match: 5. The germline V gene encodes CDR1 SGHRS and CDR2 YFSETQ. Using reference TRBV5-1 and TRBJ1-1 for the parts outside the CDR3, the full variable domain is KAGVTQTPRYLIKTRGQQVTLSCSPISGHRSVSWYQQTPGQGLQFLFEYFSETQRNKGNFPGRFSGRQFSNSRSEMNVSTLELGDSALYLCASSPLTGGNTEAFFGQGTRLTVV.

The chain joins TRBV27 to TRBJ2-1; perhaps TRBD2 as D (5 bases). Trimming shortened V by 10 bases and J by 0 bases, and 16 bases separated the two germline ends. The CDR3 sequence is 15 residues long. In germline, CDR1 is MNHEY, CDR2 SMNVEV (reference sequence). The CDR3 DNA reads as TGTGCCACCAGAGACCGCGGGCTCTCCTACAATGAGCAGTTCTTC. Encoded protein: CATRDRGLSYNEQFF.

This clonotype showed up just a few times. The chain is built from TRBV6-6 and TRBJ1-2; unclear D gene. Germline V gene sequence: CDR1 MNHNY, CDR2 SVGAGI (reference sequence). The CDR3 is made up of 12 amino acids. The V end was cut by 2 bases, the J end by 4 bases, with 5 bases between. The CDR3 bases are TGTGCCAGCAGTTACAGGCCCTATGGCTACACCTTC. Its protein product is CASSYRPYGYTF.

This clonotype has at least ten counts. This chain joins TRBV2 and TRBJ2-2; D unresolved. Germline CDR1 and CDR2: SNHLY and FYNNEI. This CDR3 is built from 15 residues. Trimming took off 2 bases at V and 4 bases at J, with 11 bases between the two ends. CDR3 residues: CASSELAEFTGELFF. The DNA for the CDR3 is TGTGCCAGCAGTGAACTGGCAGAATTCACCGGGGAGCTGTTTTTT.

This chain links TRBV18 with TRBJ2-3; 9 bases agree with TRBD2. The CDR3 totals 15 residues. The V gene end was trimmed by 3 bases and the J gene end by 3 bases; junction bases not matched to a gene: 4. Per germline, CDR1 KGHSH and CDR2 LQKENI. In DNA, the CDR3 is TGTGCCAGCTCACCTGGGAGCGGGAGGACAGATACGCAGTATTTT. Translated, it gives CASSPGSGRTDTQYF.

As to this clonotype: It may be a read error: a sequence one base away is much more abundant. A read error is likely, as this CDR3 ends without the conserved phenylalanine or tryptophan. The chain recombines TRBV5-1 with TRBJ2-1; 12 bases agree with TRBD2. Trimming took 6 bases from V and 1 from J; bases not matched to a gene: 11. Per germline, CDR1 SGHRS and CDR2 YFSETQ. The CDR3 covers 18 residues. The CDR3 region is CASTTALAGGPSYNEQFI. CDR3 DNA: TGCGCCAGCACGACGGCACTAGCGGGGGGTCCTTCCTACAATGAGCAGTTCATC.

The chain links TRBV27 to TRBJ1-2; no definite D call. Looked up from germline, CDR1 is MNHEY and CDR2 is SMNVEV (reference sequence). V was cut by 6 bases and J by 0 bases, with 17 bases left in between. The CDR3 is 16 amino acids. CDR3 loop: CASRINTASTNYGYTF. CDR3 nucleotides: TGTGCCAGCAGAATAAATACAGCCTCTACTAACTATGGCTACACCTTC.

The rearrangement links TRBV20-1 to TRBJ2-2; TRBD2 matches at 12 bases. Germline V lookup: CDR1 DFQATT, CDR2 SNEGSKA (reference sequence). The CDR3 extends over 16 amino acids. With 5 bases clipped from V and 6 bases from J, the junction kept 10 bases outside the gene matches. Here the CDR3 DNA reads TGCAGTGCTCCTAACCCGGCTAGCGGGGGGGCCGGGGAGCTGTTTTTT. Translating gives CSAPNPASGGAGELFF.

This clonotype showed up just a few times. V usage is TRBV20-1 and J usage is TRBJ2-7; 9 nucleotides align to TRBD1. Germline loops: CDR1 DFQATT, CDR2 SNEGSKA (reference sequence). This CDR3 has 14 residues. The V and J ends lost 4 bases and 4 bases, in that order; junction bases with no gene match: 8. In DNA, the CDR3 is TGCAGTGCTATCGGGGACAGGGTTAATTACGAGCAGTACTTC. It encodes CSAIGDRVNYEQYF.

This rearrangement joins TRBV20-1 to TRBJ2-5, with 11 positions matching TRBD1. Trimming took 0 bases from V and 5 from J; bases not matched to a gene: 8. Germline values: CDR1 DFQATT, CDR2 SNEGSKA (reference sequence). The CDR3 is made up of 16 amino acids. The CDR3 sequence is CSARDGWDRGRETQYF. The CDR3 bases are TGCAGTGCTAGAGATGGCTGGGACAGGGGGAGGGAGACCCAGTACTTC.

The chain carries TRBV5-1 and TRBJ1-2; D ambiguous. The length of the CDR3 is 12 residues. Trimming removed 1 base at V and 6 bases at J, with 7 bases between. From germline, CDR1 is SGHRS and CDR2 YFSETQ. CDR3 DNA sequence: TGCGCCAGCAGCTTGCTGGGGAATGGCTACACCTTC. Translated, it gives CASSLLGNGYTF.